This TCR beta chain is drawn from a study of early T cells in non-severe SARS-CoV-2 infection. V dropped 1 base and J dropped 14 bases, with 18 bases sitting between them. The V gene's germline CDR1 is SGHAT and CDR2 FQNNGV. The CDR3 is 15 amino acids. TCRdb recomputed calls from the 5' RACE reads with MiXCR, one row per CDR3 protein. The repertoire holds roughly 100,000 distinct CDR3 sequences, 10% to 15% seen once, with around 4.8% in the top ten. The sample holds many counts of this clonotype. The V and J genes are TRBV11-2 and TRBJ1-6; no clear D gene. This receptor was obtained from an adult who was a healthcare worker with PCR-confirmed SARS-CoV-2 infection or an uninfected control (not recorded which). The input for sequencing was whole blood, taken at baseline. CDR3 amino acids: CASSLGSRSARALHF. CDR3 coding DNA: TGTGCCAGCAGCTTAGGGAGCCGGAGCGCACGGGCCCTCCACTTT.